This entry lists 29 T cell receptor beta chains sequenced from one sample in a study of blood T cells in healthy people across ages. Primed by a sample-barcoded 5' primer and a J-beta primer mix, a second PCR proceeded for 7 to 11 cycles. Each CDR3 protein is one row after TCRdb ran MiXCR on the 5' RACE reads. The sample carries roughly 500,000 distinct CDR3 sequences, 25% to 30% recorded once. Input material: blood. The source of these receptors is a woman aged 70 to 79 in good health.

This clonotype came up a few times. The V call is TRBV10-3, the J call TRBJ2-2; D not certain. The CDR3 contains 15 residues. From germline, CDR1 is ENHRY and CDR2 SYGVKD. Trimming stripped 4 bases from V and 1 base from J, with 10 bases between. As DNA, the CDR3 is TGTGCCATCAGTGTTTCGGTATTGAACACCGGGGAGCTGTTTTTT. Its protein product is CAISVSVLNTGELFF.

This clonotype was seen more than once but under ten times. This chain joins TRBV12-3 or TRBV12-4 and TRBJ1-6; D remains unclear. Trimming removed 1 base from V and 9 bases from J, with 10 bases in between. The CDR3 has 14 amino acids. In DNA form, the CDR3 reads TGTGCCAGCAGTTTAGAGAGGGTTGGTTCACCCCTCCACTTT. As protein: CASSLERVGSPLHF.

This clonotype has only a few counts. This chain uses TRBV7-2 with TRBJ2-7, with a weak D call TRBD1 (5 bases). The germline V gene encodes CDR1 SGHTA and CDR2 FQGNSA. V dropped 5 bases and J dropped 2 bases, with 19 bases sitting between them. The CDR3 is made up of 16 amino acids. The CDR3 region is CASSPIRSAGTYEQYF. In DNA, the CDR3 is TGTGCCAGCAGCCCCATCCGGTCGGCAGGGACCTACGAGCAGTACTTC. Together with reference TRBV7-2 and TRBJ2-7, the CDR3 gives the full variable domain: GAGVSQSPSNKVTEKGKDVELRCDPISGHTALYWYRQSLGQGLEFLIYFQGNSAPDKSGLPSDRFSAERTGGSVSTLTIQRTQQEDSAVYLCASSPIRSAGTYEQYFGPGTRLTVT.

This clonotype was recorded a few times. J is TRBJ1-6 and V is TRBV10-3, with no clear D. The CDR3 consists of 13 residues. Trimming left V 3 bases short and J 5 bases short, with 5 bases between. The germline V gene has CDR1 ENHRY and CDR2 SYGVKD. CDR3: CAISENNNSPLHF. The CDR3 DNA reads as TGTGCCATCAGTGAAAATAATAATTCACCCCTCCACTTT.

This clonotype showed up just a few times. The genes are TRBV29-1 and TRBJ1-4; TRBD1 matches 9 bases. V shed 6 bases, J shed 8 bases, and the junction held 4 bases outside the gene matches. Per germline, CDR1 SQVTM and CDR2 ANQGSEA. CDR3 size: 12 residues. The CDR3 spells CSVRDREEKLFF. CDR3 coding DNA: TGCAGCGTCCGGGACAGGGAGGAAAAACTGTTTTTT.

This rearrangement joins TRBV28 to TRBJ2-5, with 9 nucleotides matching TRBD1. CDR1 MDHEN and CDR2 SYDVKM come from the germline V gene. V trimming: 4 bases; J trimming: 2 bases; junction bases outside the gene matches: 2. This CDR3 has 14 residues. Here the CDR3 reads CASSWDRAQETQYF. The CDR3 DNA follows: TGTGCCAGCAGTTGGGACAGGGCACAAGAGACCCAGTACTTC.

This clonotype appeared a few times. This chain links TRBV28 with TRBJ1-1; D not resolved. V dropped 6 bases and J dropped 1 base, with 12 bases sitting between them. The V gene's germline CDR1 is MDHEN and CDR2 SYDVKM. CDR3 length: 14 residues. The CDR3 reads CASSPAVPNTEAFF. For the CDR3, the DNA is TGTGCCAGCAGCCCCGCGGTACCGAACACTGAAGCTTTCTTT.

The chain's CDR3 is CSASGGAFVEQFF. The CDR3 DNA sequence: TGCAGTGCTAGCGGGGGGGCGTTCGTTGAGCAGTTCTTC. This chain links TRBV20-1 with TRBJ2-1, with TRBD2 identical over 8 bases. Unmatched junction bases numbered 7, after V lost 3 bases and J lost 9 bases. Germline CDR1 and CDR2: DFQATT and SNEGSKA (reference sequence). The CDR3 runs to 13 residues.

This chain connects TRBV14 to TRBJ2-5; D is uncertain. This CDR3 is 14 amino acids long. Trimming left V 2 bases short and J 6 bases short, with 13 bases between. CDR1 is SGHDN and CDR2 is FVKESK in the germline V gene. CDR3 nucleotide sequence: TGTGCCAGCAGCCAATCTTTGGTTGGGCAGACCCAGTACTTC. It encodes CASSQSLVGQTQYF.

This clonotype occurred a few times. The J gene is TRBJ1-2, the V gene TRBV7-2; D possibly corresponds to TRBD1 (5 bases). V gave up 0 bases and J gave up 8 bases, with 10 bases separating them. Germline CDR1 reads SGHTA; CDR2 reads FQGNSA. This CDR3 region has 13 residues. The CDR3 is CASSLAPGGGYTF. CDR3 nucleotides: TGTGCCAGCAGCTTAGCGCCTGGGGGGGGCTACACCTTC.

The rearrangement joins TRBV6-1 to TRBJ2-1; 11 nucleotides agree with TRBD1. Trimming removed 5 bases from V and 6 bases from J; junction bases left unmatched: 9. Germline CDR1 MNHNS, CDR2 SASEGT. CDR3 length equals 16 residues. The CDR3 spells CASSPTRDRGINEQFF. In DNA form, the CDR3 reads TGTGCCAGCAGTCCCACTCGGGACAGGGGGATCAATGAGCAGTTCTTC.

V gene TRBV5-6 combines with J gene TRBJ2-3; 11 nucleotides match TRBD1. Germline V gene data show CDR1 as SGHDT and CDR2 as YYEEEE. Trimming took 2 bases from V and 13 from J; bases not matched to a gene: 3. The CDR3 spans 12 residues. CDR3: CASSLLGQGEYF. CDR3 nucleotide sequence: TGTGCCAGCAGCTTACTGGGACAGGGGGAGTATTTT. The full variable domain, completed using reference TRBV5-6 and TRBJ2-3, is DAGVTQSPTHLIKTRGQQVTLRCSPKSGHDTVSWYQQALGQGPQFIFQYYEEEERQRGNFPDRFSGHQFPNYSSELNVNALLLGDSALYLCASSLLGQGEYFGPGTRLTVL.

V usage is TRBV25-1 and J usage is TRBJ2-3; no clear D. The CDR3 is made up of 12 amino acids. Deletions cut 3 bases from V and 1 base from J, with 2 bases between. Germline V CDR1 and CDR2: MGHDK, SYGVNS. The CDR3: CASSEGTDTQYF. CDR3 nucleotides: TGTGCCAGCAGTGAGGGCACAGATACGCAGTATTTT.

With respect to this clonotype: Mismatch with germline at one junction end may stem from a read error. The chain recombines TRBV7-2 with TRBJ2-5; 10 nucleotides agree with TRBD2. The J call could be wrong; TRBJ2-1 is a better fit for the DNA end. Germline values: CDR1 SGHTA, CDR2 FQGNSA. The CDR3 loop spans 15 amino acids. In DNA, the CDR3 is TGTGCCAGCAGCTCACAGCGGGGGGGCGGGAATGGGCAGTTCTTC. This gives the protein CASSSQRGGGNGQFF.

This chain uses TRBV6-2 or TRBV6-3 with TRBJ2-7; TRBD1 agrees at 8 bases. V lost 2 bases and J lost 2; bases outside the gene matches: 8. The CDR3 sequence is 16 residues long. Germline V gene data show CDR1 as MNHEY and CDR2 as SVGEGT. The CDR3 DNA follows: TGTGCCAGCAGTTACCCGGGACAGGAGAGACCCTACGAGCAGTACTTC. Encoded protein: CASSYPGQERPYEQYF.

There are a few counts of this clonotype. The chain links TRBV6-1 to TRBJ2-5; 9 positions match TRBD1. The germline CDR1 and CDR2 sequences are MNHNS and SASEGT. The V gene end was trimmed by 6 bases and the J gene end by 5 bases; junction bases not matched to a gene: 7. The CDR3 runs 14 residues. The CDR3 here is CASRIQGAGETQYF. The CDR3 DNA reads TGTGCCAGCAGAATACAGGGGGCTGGTGAGACCCAGTACTTC.

This chain uses TRBV18 with TRBJ2-7; D call uncertain. This CDR3 contains 14 residues. V was shortened by 3 bases and J by 0 bases, with 9 bases between the two germline ends. Germline V gene data show CDR1 as KGHSH and CDR2 as LQKENI. The CDR3 reads CASSPSDYSYEQYF. Written as DNA, the CDR3 is TGTGCCAGCTCACCCTCAGATTACTCCTACGAGCAGTACTTC.

The table lists this clonotype with a few counts. This sequence joins TRBV3-1 and TRBJ2-7, with TRBD2 matching 12 bases. J lost 7 bases, V lost 1 base, and 2 bases had no gene match. CDR1 and CDR2 (germline): LGHDT, YNNKEL (reference sequence). This CDR3 region has 14 residues. In DNA, the CDR3 is TGTGCCAGCAGCCAAGTTACTAGCGGGGGGGAGCAGTACTTC. This encodes CASSQVTSGGEQYF.

This clonotype was observed a handful of times. The chain recombines TRBV7-9 with TRBJ1-6; tentatively, D is TRBD1 (5 bases). The CDR3 is 15 residues long. Germline CDR1 and CDR2: SEHNR and FQNEAQ (reference sequence). The V gene lost 6 bases and the J gene lost 7 bases, with 16 bases spanning the gap. The CDR3 region has the DNA TGTGCCAGCAGGGAATCGGGGACCTTAAATTCACCCCTCCACTTT. Amino acid sequence: CASRESGTLNSPLHF. The full variable domain, its missing parts supplied by reference TRBV7-9 and TRBJ1-6, is DTGVSQNPRHKITKRGQNVTFRCDPISEHNRLYWYRQTLGQGPEFLTYFQNEAQLEKSRLLSDRFSAERPKGSFSTLEIQRTEQGDSAMYLCASRESGTLNSPLHFGNGTRLTVT.

This clonotype appeared a few times. V usage is TRBV7-2 and J usage is TRBJ2-7; the D is unclear. The CDR3 is 12 amino acids. Germline lookup yields CDR1 SGHTA and CDR2 FQGNSA. Trimming pared 5 bases from V and 1 base from J, leaving 6 bases between. CDR3 sequence (DNA): TGTGCCAGCAGCCGCGAATCCTACGAGCAGTACTTC. Protein sequence: CASSRESYEQYF.

This clonotype was counted a few times. The rearrangement joins TRBV10-3 to TRBJ2-1; weak D call: TRBD1 (6 bases). Per germline, CDR1 ENHRY and CDR2 SYGVKD. The CDR3 length is 15 residues. V was trimmed by 4 bases and J by 1 base, leaving 11 bases between them. CDR3 in amino acids: CAISVGDKSYNEQFF. The CDR3 nucleotides read TGTGCCATCAGTGTAGGGGACAAGTCCTACAATGAGCAGTTCTTC.

The rearrangement joins TRBV9 to TRBJ1-6; TRBD1 might be the D (6 bases). CDR1 is SGDLS, CDR2 YYNGEE, per germline. The CDR3 consists of 14 residues. V shed 4 bases and J shed 6 bases, with 11 bases lying between them. CDR3: CASSTEGVNSPLHF. CDR3 DNA: TGTGCCAGCAGCACGGAGGGGGTTAATTCACCCCTCCACTTT.

The rearrangement joins TRBV2 to TRBJ2-5, with D possibly matching TRBD1 (5 bases). The germline V and J ends were trimmed by 4 bases and 0 bases, with 6 bases remaining between them. Germline V gene sequence: CDR1 SNHLY, CDR2 FYNNEI. The CDR3 length is 13 residues. CDR3 sequence: CASSAGYQETQYF. The CDR3 DNA follows: TGTGCCAGCAGTGCAGGGTACCAAGAGACCCAGTACTTC.

The rearrangement joins TRBV5-5 to TRBJ1-2, with TRBD1 matching over 10 bases. This CDR3 comprises 14 residues. In germline, CDR1 is SGHKS, CDR2 YYEKEE (reference sequence). The V gene end was trimmed by 1 base and the J gene end by 6 bases; junction bases not matched to a gene: 3. The CDR3 loop reads CASSLSGTGDGYTF. The CDR3 DNA sequence: TGTGCCAGCAGCTTGTCCGGGACAGGGGATGGCTACACCTTC. The full variable domain, completed using reference TRBV5-5 and TRBJ1-2, is DAGVTQSPTHLIKTRGQQVTLRCSPISGHKSVSWYQQVLGQGPQFIFQYYEKEERGRGNFPDRFSARQFPNYSSELNVNALLLGDSALYLCASSLSGTGDGYTFGSGTRLTVV.

The table lists this clonotype with a count of one. The V call is TRBV7-2, the J call TRBJ2-1, with a tentative D call TRBD1 (5 bases). The end of the DNA is better explained by TRBJ2-5, so the J call may be wrong. Germline CDR1 SGHTA, CDR2 FQGNSA. CDR3 length: 15 residues. The CDR3 sequence is CASSFPGSALETQYF. The CDR3 DNA is TGTGCCAGCAGCTTCCCAGGGTCGGCGTTAGAGACCCAGTACTTC.

This clonotype turned up a few times. The CDR3 protein is CASSVRSLGGEAFF. Written as DNA, the CDR3 is TGTGCCAGCAGCGTAAGGTCCCTCGGAGGGGAAGCTTTCTTT. The chain combines TRBV9 with TRBJ1-1, with D uncertain. The CDR3 sequence is 14 residues long. V lost 1 base to trimming and J lost 8 bases, with 15 bases between them. Germline V gene sequence: CDR1 SGDLS, CDR2 YYNGEE.

The V gene is TRBV10-3, the J gene TRBJ2-4, with D tentatively TRBD1 (5 bases). In germline, CDR1 is ENHRY, CDR2 SYGVKD. The CDR3 is made up of 12 amino acids. V lost 6 bases, J lost 5 bases, and 8 bases lay in between. CDR3 protein: CAIRGQENIQYF. The CDR3, as DNA: TGTGCCATCAGGGGGCAGGAAAACATTCAGTACTTC.

In this sample, this clonotype turned up a few times. The chain combines TRBV20-1 with TRBJ2-5; TRBD2 might be the D (6 bases). Trimming took 6 bases from V and 3 from J, leaving 26 bases between them. The CDR3 has 17 residues. Germline CDR1 DFQATT, CDR2 SNEGSKA (reference sequence). The CDR3 sequence is CSAGGVGGFIVEETQYF. As DNA, the CDR3 is TGCAGTGCCGGTGGGGTCGGGGGATTTATTGTGGAAGAGACCCAGTACTTC.

This clonotype has just a few counts. The chain combines TRBV9 with TRBJ2-5; TRBD2 matches at 11 bases. The assigned J gene may be wrong: the sequence end matches TRBJ2-1 better. The CDR3 sequence is 15 residues long. Germline values: CDR1 SGDLS, CDR2 YYNGEE. CDR3: CASSLSGGATLEQFF. DNA for the CDR3: TGTGCCAGCAGCCTTAGCGGGGGGGCCACTTTGGAGCAGTTCTTC.